One sample yielded the 27 T cell receptor beta chains listed below, sequenced in a study of CD8 T cells in ankylosing spondylitis. Each CDR3 protein is one row after TCRdb ran MiXCR on the 5' RACE reads. This table holds approximately 250,000 distinct CDR3 sequences, approximately 8.4% found once. The sample comprised blood, either unsorted or a sorted T cell fraction (not recorded which). The receptors derive from a female donor with ankylosing spondylitis or in good health (not recorded which).

This clonotype has just a few counts. The chain recombines TRBV18 with TRBJ2-7, with 7 bases identical to TRBD2. V dropped 3 bases and J dropped 1; count of bases not matched to a gene: 9. The CDR3 extends over 16 amino acids. The germline gives CDR1 KGHSH, CDR2 LQKENI. CDR3 amino acids: CASSPRGLQRSYEQYF. CDR3 coding DNA: TGTGCCAGCTCACCCCGGGGACTACAGAGGTCCTACGAGCAGTACTTC. The complete variable domain, with remaining parts taken from reference TRBV18 and TRBJ2-7, reads NAGVMQNPRHLVRRRGQEARLRCSPMKGHSHVYWYRQLPEEGLKFMVYLQKENIIDESGMPKERFSAEFPKEGPSILRIQQVVRGDSAAYFCASSPRGLQRSYEQYFGPGTRLTVT.

This clonotype was counted ten times or more. The gene calls are TRBV12-3 or TRBV12-4 and TRBJ2-3, with D perhaps TRBD1 or TRBD2 (5 bases each). The CDR3 runs to 16 residues. V was clipped by 5 bases and J by 0 bases, with 15 bases between them. The DNA of the CDR3 is TGTGCCAGCAGTCTTGGGACCCACTCTAGCACAGATACGCAGTATTTT. It translates to CASSLGTHSSTDTQYF.

This clonotype was seen repeatedly, ten times or more. The chain uses TRBV9 and TRBJ2-7; maybe TRBD1 (5 bases). Germline V gene data show CDR1 as SGDLS and CDR2 as YYNGEE. The CDR3 has 12 residues. V dropped 0 bases and J dropped 6 bases, with 7 bases sitting between them. The CDR3 reads CASSVGQGEQYF. The CDR3 nucleotides are TGTGCCAGCAGCGTAGGCCAGGGCGAGCAGTACTTC.

This clonotype was recorded at least ten times. The J gene is TRBJ2-7, the V gene TRBV7-9; D is uncertain. The V and J ends lost 5 bases and 3 bases respectively, with 11 bases between them. CDR3 length equals 13 residues. In germline, CDR1 is SEHNR, CDR2 FQNEAQ (reference sequence). DNA for the CDR3: TGTGCCAGCAGCCGTCCCTTACTCTACGAGCAGTACTTC. Translation: CASSRPLLYEQYF.

This clonotype was recorded at least ten times. V is TRBV30 and J is TRBJ2-7, with 7 nucleotides matching TRBD2. V shed 0 bases, J shed 7 bases, and the junction held 9 bases outside the gene matches. The CDR3 runs 14 residues. Germline V gives CDR1 GTSNPN, CDR2 SVGIG (reference sequence). The CDR3 region is CAWSVMGPSGEQYF. Written as DNA, the CDR3 is TGTGCCTGGAGTGTCATGGGACCTAGCGGTGAGCAGTACTTC.

A few counts support this clonotype. The genes are TRBV30 and TRBJ1-2; no reliable D call. V was pared by 8 bases and J by 4 bases, with 8 bases between. Germline-derived CDR1 and CDR2 are GTSNPN and SVGIG (reference sequence). The CDR3 extends over 10 amino acids. CDR3 sequence: CAGEAYGYTF. The CDR3 DNA sequence: TGTGCCGGAGAGGCCTATGGCTACACCTTC.

The chain joins TRBV4-2 to TRBJ2-7, with a weak D call TRBD2 (6 bases). Germline CDR1 is LGHNA and CDR2 is YNFKEQ. This CDR3 spans 15 amino acids. The V gene lost 4 bases and the J gene lost 4 bases, with 17 bases spanning the gap. The CDR3 loop reads CASSLLGRGGYEQYF. CDR3 in DNA: TGTGCCAGCAGCCTCCTGGGGCGGGGAGGTTACGAGCAGTACTTC.

This clonotype was seen at least ten times. The genes are TRBV5-6 and TRBJ1-2; no definite D call. This CDR3 comprises 13 residues. V was trimmed by 4 bases and J by 7 bases, leaving 14 bases between them. Germline V lookup: CDR1 SGHDT, CDR2 YYEEEE. Here the CDR3 DNA reads TGTGCCAGCAGCCCTCCCCCTGGAAGTGGCTACACCTTC. Protein sequence: CASSPPPGSGYTF.

This clonotype was seen repeatedly, ten times or more. The gene calls are TRBV6-2 or TRBV6-3 and TRBJ2-1, with a tentative D call TRBD1 (6 bases). This CDR3 region has 14 residues. V lost 6 bases and J 4 bases, leaving 13 bases between the germline ends. Germline V CDR1 and CDR2: MNHEY, SVGEGT. Written as DNA, the CDR3 is TGTGCCAGCAGGCCACCGACAGGTTACAATGAGCAGTTCTTC. As protein: CASRPPTGYNEQFF.

This clonotype showed up many times. The chain combines TRBV29-1 with TRBJ2-7; D possibly corresponds to TRBD2 (6 bases). The germline CDR1 and CDR2 sequences are SQVTM and ANQGSEA. The CDR3 sequence is 14 residues long. Trimming pared 4 bases from V and 3 bases from J, leaving 16 bases between. The CDR3 nucleotides read TGCAGCGTTGCCGGAGGAGGCGGGATCTACGAGCAGTACTTC. Amino acid sequence: CSVAGGGGIYEQYF.

This clonotype was counted ten times or more. The J gene is TRBJ2-5, the V gene TRBV10-3; D is ambiguous. This CDR3 comprises 12 residues. Germline V gene data show CDR1 as ENHRY and CDR2 as SYGVKD. V was cut by 4 bases and J by 5 bases, with 8 bases left in between. The CDR3 sequence: CAISGGRETQYF. CDR3 nucleotide sequence: TGTGCCATCAGTGGGGGTCGGGAGACCCAGTACTTC.

V and J are TRBV6-5 and TRBJ1-4, with D uncertain. Germline assignment: CDR1 MNHEY and CDR2 SVGAGI. With 7 bases removed from V and 8 bases from J, the gap between germline ends came to 11 bases. The CDR3 consists of 12 residues. CDR3 in amino acids: CASKTLAEKLFF. DNA for the CDR3: TGTGCCAGCAAAACCCTCGCGGAAAAACTGTTTTTT.

This clonotype occurred many times. The V call is TRBV20-1, the J call TRBJ2-7, with D perhaps matching TRBD2 (5 bases). Germline V lookup: CDR1 DFQATT, CDR2 SNEGSKA (reference sequence). The CDR3 is 12 residues long. Trimming pared 3 bases from V and 6 bases from J, leaving 12 bases between. Here the CDR3 DNA reads TGCAGTGCTAGCGGGATCCTCCTCGAGCAGTACTTC. Translation gives CSASGILLEQYF.

Points on this clonotype: A much larger clone is a single base away; this may be a read error. This chain joins TRBV6-2 or TRBV6-3 and TRBJ1-5; 8 nucleotides line up with TRBD1. This CDR3 has 13 amino acids. Germline V gives CDR1 MNHEY, CDR2 SVGEGT. This chain's CDR3 is CTSKTGEAQPQHF. The CDR3 region has the DNA TGTACCAGCAAGACAGGGGAAGCTCAGCCCCAGCATTTT.

This clonotype occurred many times. The junction departs from germline at one end; a sequencing error may be responsible. This sequence joins TRBV5-1 and TRBJ1-1, with D hard to call. The CDR3 covers 13 residues. Per the germline V gene, CDR1 is SGHRS and CDR2 is YFSETQ. The DNA of the CDR3 is TGTGCCAGCAGCTTAGCAGTGAACACTGAAGCTTTCTTT. It specifies CASSLAVNTEAFF.

This clonotype was counted many times. V usage is TRBV7-2 and J usage is TRBJ1-1, with D hard to call. V lost 5 bases, J lost 1 base, and 8 bases lay in between. The germline V gene encodes CDR1 SGHTA and CDR2 FQGNSA. The CDR3 is made up of 13 amino acids. In DNA form, the CDR3 reads TGTGCCAGCAGCGGTAATGAGAACACTGAAGCTTTCTTT. Amino acids: CASSGNENTEAFF.

The gene calls are TRBV27 and TRBJ2-2; TRBD2 matches 8 bases. Germline CDR1 reads MNHEY; CDR2 reads SMNVEV (reference sequence). V lost 5 bases, J lost 6 bases, and 11 bases stayed unmatched. This CDR3 comprises 16 residues. The chain's CDR3 is CASSGSGRGESGELFF. In DNA form, the CDR3 reads TGTGCCAGCAGTGGTAGCGGGCGGGGGGAATCCGGGGAGCTGTTTTTT.

This clonotype showed up many times. The CDR3 here is CSAWGGLSNEQFF. CDR3 nucleotides: TGCAGTGCCTGGGGGGGGTTGTCCAATGAGCAGTTCTTC. V and J are TRBV20-1 and TRBJ2-1, with 7 bases identical to TRBD2. The trim removed 6 bases at V and 6 bases at J, leaving 8 bases unmatched. The CDR3 runs to 13 residues. CDR1 is DFQATT, CDR2 SNEGSKA, per germline (reference sequence).

The CDR3 reads CASSPQAGGGRPAKNIQYF. CDR3 coding DNA: TGCGCCAGCAGCCCTCAAGCAGGGGGCGGCCGACCAGCCAAAAACATTCAGTACTTC. The chain combines TRBV4-3 with TRBJ2-4; TRBD1 matches at 8 bases. Trimming took 4 bases from V and 0 from J; bases not matched to a gene: 14. The CDR3 is 19 amino acids. CDR1 LGHNA and CDR2 YSLEER come from the germline V gene.

At least ten counts were recorded for this clonotype. The chain combines TRBV7-6 with TRBJ2-5, with TRBD2 as a possible D gene (5 bases). The germline V gene has CDR1 SGHVS and CDR2 FNYEAQ. V was shortened by 5 bases and J by 3 bases, with 13 bases between the two germline ends. The CDR3 sequence is 14 residues long. CDR3 region: CASSPPSGKETQYF. The CDR3 region has the DNA TGTGCCAGCAGCCCGCCATCCGGGAAAGAGACCCAGTACTTC. Filled out from reference TRBV7-6 and TRBJ2-5, the complete variable domain reads GAGVSQSPRYKVTKRGQDVALRCDPISGHVSLYWYRQALGQGPEFLTYFNYEAQQDKSGLPNDRFSAERPEGSISTLTIQRTEQRDSAMYRCASSPPSGKETQYFGPGTRLLVL.

At least ten counts were recorded for this clonotype. The chain combines TRBV7-2 with TRBJ1-2, with 9 bases identical to TRBD1. V was clipped by 5 bases and J by 2 bases; unmatched bases: 9. Germline CDR1 and CDR2: SGHTA and FQGNSA. This CDR3 has 16 amino acids. In DNA form, the CDR3 reads TGTGCCAGCAGCCCGGACAGGGGCCCTCCCAACTATGGCTACACCTTC. This translates into CASSPDRGPPNYGYTF. Full variable domain (outside the CDR3, taken from reference TRBV7-2 and TRBJ1-2): GAGVSQSPSNKVTEKGKDVELRCDPISGHTALYWYRQSLGQGLEFLIYFQGNSAPDKSGLPSDRFSAERTGGSVSTLTIQRTQQEDSAVYLCASSPDRGPPNYGYTFGSGTRLTVV.

This clonotype was detected ten times or more. The chain couples TRBV7-8 to TRBJ2-7, with a possible D match to TRBD1 (5 bases). CDR1 is SGHVS, CDR2 FQNEAQ, per germline. This CDR3 is 15 amino acids long. Between the trimmed V and J ends, which lost 2 bases and 3 bases, there was a span of 14 bases. CDR3 nucleotide sequence: TGTGCCAGCAGCTTATACGGGCAAGGGGACTACGAGCAGTACTTC. It yields the protein CASSLYGQGDYEQYF.

A few counts support this clonotype. A single base separates this from a much larger clone, so it may be a read error. The rearrangement links TRBV20-1 to TRBJ2-5; D is unresolved. This CDR3 is built from 12 residues. Germline V CDR1 and CDR2: DFQATT, SNEGSKA (reference sequence). The CDR3 sequence is CSARTAQEAQYF. The CDR3 DNA follows: TGCAGTGCTAGGACTGCACAAGAGGCCCAGTACTTC.

This clonotype was observed a few times. This chain links TRBV11-2 with TRBJ2-7, with D unresolved. Trimming took off 3 bases at V and 7 bases at J, with 10 bases between the two ends. This CDR3 has 12 amino acids. Germline CDR1 and CDR2: SGHAT and FQNNGV. The CDR3 DNA follows: TGTGCCAGCAGCTTCGAAACCTCTGAGCAGTACTTC. The encoded protein is CASSFETSEQYF.

This clonotype came up many times. The chain couples TRBV11-2 to TRBJ1-5; D perhaps matches TRBD1 (6 bases). CDR1 SGHAT and CDR2 FQNNGV come from the germline V gene. Trimming cost V 5 bases and J 7 bases, with 12 bases left between them. This CDR3 is 13 amino acids long. The CDR3 DNA follows: TGTGCCAGCAGCGTGGACAGAGGACAGCCCCAGCATTTT. It codes for CASSVDRGQPQHF.

This clonotype appeared many times. The chain joins TRBV20-1 to TRBJ2-1, with 12 bases lining up with TRBD2. The CDR3 consists of 15 residues. The V gene end was trimmed by 4 bases and the J gene end by 7 bases; junction bases not matched to a gene: 8. Germline lookup yields CDR1 DFQATT and CDR2 SNEGSKA (reference sequence). CDR3 loop: CSAIPLAGGPNEQFF. The CDR3 DNA reads as TGCAGTGCTATCCCACTAGCGGGAGGACCTAATGAGCAGTTCTTC.

This clonotype was counted only a few times. With a much larger clone just one base away, this may be a read error. The chain uses TRBV5-1 and TRBJ2-1; no firm D call. The CDR3 covers 14 residues. V dropped 0 bases and J dropped 5 bases, with 9 bases sitting between them. From germline, CDR1 is SGHRS and CDR2 YFSETQ. CDR3 nucleotide sequence: TGCGCCAGCAGCTTGGGAAGGGCGGACAATGAGCAGTTCTTC. Encoded protein: CASSLGRADNEQFF.